These 21 T cell receptor beta chains share one sample of origin, sequenced in a study of T cells after yellow fever vaccination. TCRdb independently ran MiXCR on the 5' RACE reads; one entry per CDR3 protein. The data hold about 220,000 distinct CDR3 sequences, with around 6.7% observed a single time. Sequenced here: CD4+ T cells sorted from PBMCs, sampled on the day of the yellow fever booster vaccination. These receptor sequences come from a man aged 30 to 45 who received the YFV17D yellow fever vaccine.

Ten or more counts support this clonotype. The chain links TRBV15 to TRBJ2-1, with D possibly TRBD2 on 5 matching bases. In germline, CDR1 is LNHNV, CDR2 YYDKDF (reference sequence). The CDR3 contains 11 residues. V gave up 5 bases and J gave up 12 bases, with 11 bases separating them. CDR3 amino acids: CATSPGVGQFF. Written as DNA, the CDR3 is TGTGCCACCAGCCCCGGGGTCGGGCAGTTCTTC.

V is TRBV20-1 and J is TRBJ2-3, with TRBD2 identical over 9 bases. From germline, CDR1 is DFQATT and CDR2 SNEGSKA (reference sequence). With V trimmed by 6 bases and J by 0 bases, 4 bases remained unmatched. The CDR3 is 14 residues long. The CDR3 DNA follows: TGCAGTGCCACGGGACTAGCTAGCACAGATACGCAGTATTTT. It encodes CSATGLASTDTQYF.

In this sample, this clonotype turned up a few times. The V call is TRBV11-3, the J call TRBJ2-1; weak D call: TRBD2 (6 bases). Germline lookup yields CDR1 SGHNT and CDR2 YENEEA. V was pared by 4 bases and J by 9 bases, with 13 bases between. The CDR3 is 13 amino acids. The CDR3 coding sequence is TGTGCCAGCAGCTCGGGACTCCCGGGTGAGCAGTTCTTC. Its translation: CASSSGLPGEQFF.

This clonotype was counted only a few times. The chain combines TRBV14 with TRBJ1-4; D gene uncertain. This CDR3 region has 14 residues. Germline V gives CDR1 SGHDN, CDR2 FVKESK. Trimming stripped 5 bases from V and 7 bases from J, with 14 bases between. CDR3 in DNA: TGTGCCAGCAGCGAGCGCGTAGGCGGTGAAAAACTGTTTTTT. Translating gives CASSERVGGEKLFF.

In this sample, this clonotype turned up a few times. The rearrangement uses TRBV20-1 and TRBJ2-3; 8 bases fit TRBD2. The CDR3 contains 15 residues. Germline lookup yields CDR1 DFQATT and CDR2 SNEGSKA (reference sequence). Trimming cost V 2 bases and J 2 bases; bases outside gene matches: 6. The CDR3 DNA is TGCAGTGCTAGATTACGGGAGGGTGCCACAGATACGCAGTATTTT. This gives the protein CSARLREGATDTQYF.

This clonotype was seen ten or more times. The chain carries TRBV4-1 and TRBJ2-3; 12 bases map to TRBD2. V gave up 1 base and J gave up 4 bases; unmatched junction bases: 3. CDR3 length equals 16 residues. The germline gives CDR1 MGHRA, CDR2 YSYEKL. The CDR3 region has the DNA TGCGCCAGCAGCCAAGGACTAGCGGGAGTCTCAGATACGCAGTATTTT. Protein product: CASSQGLAGVSDTQYF.

V gene TRBV10-1 combines with J gene TRBJ2-7; D unclear. Germline V CDR1 and CDR2: WNHNN, SYGVQD (reference sequence). V dropped 0 bases and J dropped 6 bases, with 6 bases sitting between them. The CDR3 runs to 12 residues. The CDR3 bases are TGCGCCAGCAGTGAGTCGACGGGCGAGCAGTACTTC. It specifies CASSESTGEQYF.

This clonotype has just a few counts. The chain carries TRBV20-1 and TRBJ2-3; possibly TRBD2 for D (5 bases). CDR1 and CDR2 from the germline V gene are DFQATT and SNEGSKA (reference sequence). Trimming took 3 bases from V and 5 from J, leaving 15 bases between them. The CDR3 runs to 14 residues. CDR3 DNA sequence: TGCAGTGCTAGTCTTAGGGAGAAGGTAGATACGCAGTATTTT. Amino acid sequence: CSASLREKVDTQYF.

This clonotype came up a few times. The chain has TRBV18 and TRBJ2-3, with a tentative D call TRBD1 (6 bases). From germline, CDR1 is KGHSH and CDR2 LQKENI. The CDR3 totals 14 residues. V lost 7 bases to trimming and J lost 0 bases, with 11 bases between them. CDR3 in DNA: TGTGCCAGCTTTGGGGGCTCGAGCACAGATACGCAGTATTTT. This sequence encodes CASFGGSSTDTQYF.

This clonotype has ten or more counts. This rearrangement joins TRBV20-1 to TRBJ2-4; 7 bases line up with TRBD1. This CDR3 has 14 amino acids. J lost 0 bases, V lost 6 bases, and 5 bases had no gene match. Germline CDR1 DFQATT, CDR2 SNEGSKA (reference sequence). The CDR3 reads CSARTGAAKNIQYF. The CDR3 DNA is TGCAGTGCCAGAACAGGGGCAGCCAAAAACATTCAGTACTTC.

This clonotype appeared once. One end of the junction does not line up with germline, which may come from a read error. V and J are TRBV12-3 or TRBV12-4 and TRBJ2-1, with 12 bases identical to TRBD2. The CDR3 spans 16 residues. In DNA form, the CDR3 reads TGTGACAGCAGCCCAGGACTAGCGGGGTTACACAATGAGCAGTTCTTC. Protein: CDSSPGLAGLHNEQFF.

The chain employs TRBV7-4 and TRBJ2-7; 9 nucleotides align to TRBD2. The CDR3 covers 14 residues. CDR1 is SGHVT, CDR2 SQSDAQ, per germline. The J segment lost 2 bases and the V segment lost 4 bases, leaving 3 bases of the junction unmatched. The CDR3 DNA reads as TGTGCCAGCAGCTATAGCGGGAGCCCCTACGAGCAGTACTTC. Translated: CASSYSGSPYEQYF. Variable domain in full (rest from reference TRBV7-4 and TRBJ2-7): GAGVSQSPRYKVAKRGRDVALRCDSISGHVTLYWYRQTLGQGSEVLTYSQSDAQRDKSGRPSGRFSAERPERSVSTLKIQRTEQGDSAVYLCASSYSGSPYEQYFGPGTRLTVT.

This chain uses TRBV7-2 with TRBJ2-3, with 15 bases that match TRBD2. V was clipped by 1 base and J by 4 bases; unmatched bases: 6. This CDR3 has 18 residues. Germline-derived CDR1 and CDR2 are SGHTA and FQGNSA. As DNA, the CDR3 is TGTGCCAGCAGCTTAGGGCATGGACTAGCGGGAGGGCCAGATACGCAGTATTTT. The encoded protein is CASSLGHGLAGGPDTQYF.

This chain connects TRBV20-1 to TRBJ1-1; TRBD1 is a possible D gene (5 bases). V dropped 3 bases and J dropped 1 base, with 9 bases sitting between them. Germline V gene data show CDR1 as DFQATT and CDR2 as SNEGSKA (reference sequence). This CDR3 spans 13 amino acids. The CDR3 loop reads CSARRQQNTEAFF. The DNA of the CDR3 is TGCAGTGCTAGGAGACAGCAGAACACTGAAGCTTTCTTT.

As for this clonotype: One end of the junction varies from germline; a read error may be responsible. The rearrangement uses TRBV3-1 and TRBJ2-6, with a tentative D call TRBD1 (6 bases). CDR1 and CDR2 (germline): LGHDT, YNNKEL (reference sequence). The CDR3 is made up of 17 amino acids. CDR3 sequence: CASTQGGRTSGANVLTF. In DNA, the CDR3 is TGTGCCAGCACCCAAGGGGGTAGGACCTCTGGGGCCAACGTCCTGACTTTC. Drawing the rest from reference TRBV3-1 and TRBJ2-6, the complete variable domain is DTAVSQTPKYLVTQMGNDKSIKCEQNLGHDTMYWYKQDSKKFLKIMFSYNNKELIINETVPNRFSPKSPDKAHLNLHINSLELGDSAVYFCASTQGGRTSGANVLTFGAGSRLTVL.

This clonotype was seen only a few times. The CDR3 bases are TGCAGTGCCATGGGTGGACCGAGTGCCTACAATGAGCAGTTCTTC. Translated: CSAMGGPSAYNEQFF. The chain employs TRBV20-1 and TRBJ2-1; the D is unclear. The CDR3 covers 15 residues. Trimming shortened V by 6 bases and J by 2 bases, and 17 bases separated the two germline ends. From germline, CDR1 is DFQATT and CDR2 SNEGSKA (reference sequence).

This clonotype was picked up many times. The V call is TRBV18, the J call TRBJ2-1, with D unclear. Germline lookup yields CDR1 KGHSH and CDR2 LQKENI. The ends were cut back, 3 bases at V and 1 base at J, with 7 bases in the middle. The CDR3 runs to 14 residues. The CDR3 here is CASSPTQSYNEQFF. In DNA form, the CDR3 reads TGTGCCAGCTCACCTACGCAGTCCTACAATGAGCAGTTCTTC.

This clonotype was picked up a small number of times. The genes are TRBV15 and TRBJ2-3; D is perhaps TRBD2 (5 bases). From germline, CDR1 is LNHNV and CDR2 YYDKDF (reference sequence). V was clipped by 6 bases and J by 7 bases, with 20 bases between them. The CDR3 runs 15 residues. The CDR3 coding sequence is TGTGCCACCAGTAACGCTAGCTCCACGCGCTATACGCAGTATTTT. The encoded protein is CATSNASSTRYTQYF.

This rearrangement joins TRBV20-1 to TRBJ2-1; 10 bases align to TRBD2. Germline lookup yields CDR1 DFQATT and CDR2 SNEGSKA (reference sequence). The CDR3 is made up of 16 amino acids. V lost 3 bases to trimming and J lost 1 base; unmatched junction nucleotides: 6. The CDR3 protein is CSARASSGSSYNEQFF. CDR3 nucleotide sequence: TGCAGTGCTAGGGCGTCTAGCGGGAGTTCCTACAATGAGCAGTTCTTC.

This chain connects TRBV5-1 to TRBJ2-2, with a possible D match to TRBD1 (6 bases). This CDR3 region has 16 residues. The V and J ends lost 2 bases and 0 bases respectively, with 11 bases between them. Germline V gene data show CDR1 as SGHRS and CDR2 as YFSETQ. CDR3 nucleotides: TGCGCCAGCAGCTTCGTAGGGGGAGCGAACACCGGGGAGCTGTTTTTT. Translating gives CASSFVGGANTGELFF.

The genes are TRBV6-5 and TRBJ2-5, with 8 bases identical to TRBD2. Germline CDR1 and CDR2: MNHEY and SVGAGI. V was pared by 2 bases and J by 3 bases, with 8 bases of the junction left unmatched. The CDR3 sequence is 16 residues long. The CDR3 is CASSYAGLGRKETQYF. CDR3 nucleotide sequence: TGTGCCAGCAGTTACGCGGGACTAGGAAGGAAAGAGACCCAGTACTTC.